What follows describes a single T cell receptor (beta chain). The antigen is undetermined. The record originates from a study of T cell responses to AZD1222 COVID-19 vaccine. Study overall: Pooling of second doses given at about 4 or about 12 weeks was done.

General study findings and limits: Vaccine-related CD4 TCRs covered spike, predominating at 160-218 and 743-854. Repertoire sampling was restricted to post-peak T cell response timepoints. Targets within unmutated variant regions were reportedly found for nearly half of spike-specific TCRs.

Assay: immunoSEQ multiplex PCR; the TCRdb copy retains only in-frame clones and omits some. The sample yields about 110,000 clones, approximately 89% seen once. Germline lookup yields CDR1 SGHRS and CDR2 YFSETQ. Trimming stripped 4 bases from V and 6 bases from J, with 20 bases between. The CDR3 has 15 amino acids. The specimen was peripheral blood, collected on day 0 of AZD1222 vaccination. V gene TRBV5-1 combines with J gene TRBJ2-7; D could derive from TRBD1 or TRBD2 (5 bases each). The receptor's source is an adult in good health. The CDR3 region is CASSLPGPMTREQYF. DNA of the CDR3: TGCGCCAGCAGCCTACCGGGACCCATGACTCGCGAGCAGTACTTC.